The entry below gives a single T cell receptor (beta chain) sequence along with its context. Its antigen remains unknown. During corrective heart surgery, resections were taken, and the thymus tissue came from them. Healthy Finnish infants undergoing corrective surgery for congenital heart defects were the donors. Sequencing used immunoSEQ multiplex PCR; TCRdb keeps in-frame clones, though not all of them. This sample yields tens of thousands of clones, of which around 96% are seen a single time; 0.031% belongs to the top ten. This sample is drawn from a study of human thymus T cells. Points from the study as a whole: Use of V and J genes seemed skewed within the thymic and blood repertoires.

Input material: thymus tissue. This TCR derives from a boy in the first two years of life with a congenital heart defect but otherwise immunologically healthy.

The CDR3 DNA reads as TGTGCCAGCAGCCCTCAGGGGGCGGGGGCAACTAATGAAAAACTGTTTTTT. Translation gives CASSPQGAGATNEKLFF. The chain employs TRBV5-6 and TRBJ1-4, with 8 bases that match TRBD1. The junction had 8 bases not matched to a gene; V was cut back by 4 bases and J by 0 bases. This CDR3 spans 17 amino acids. Germline lookup yields CDR1 SGHDT and CDR2 YYEEEE.